The following is a T cell receptor beta chain sequence with its context. Into every PCR, synthetic TCR analog templates were spiked. Libraries were prepared by immunoSEQ multiplex PCR; TCRdb keeps only in-frame clonotypes and omits some of them. The sample yields roughly 100,000 clones, approximately 87% seen once. This sample stems from a study of PD-L1 blockade in urothelial cancer. In the study overall: Patients' prior chemotherapy regimens numbered 0 to 3. Blood samples had a median of around 140,000 T cells, roughly 76,000 unique TCRs, and clonality 0.080.

The germline V and J ends were trimmed by 0 bases and 4 bases, with 9 bases remaining between them. This CDR3 contains 14 residues. The germline gives CDR1 KGHSH, CDR2 LQKENI. The time point is: peripheral blood 6 weeks after treatment start. The receptor's source is a man between 70 and 80 years old with urothelial cancer. The chain couples TRBV18 to TRBJ2-5, with D maybe TRBD1 (7 bases). The input for sequencing was PBMCs, taken around atezolizumab (anti-PD-L1) treatment. The CDR3 spells CASSPPQGGETQYF. In nucleotides, the CDR3 is TGTGCCAGCTCACCACCGCAGGGGGGAGAGACCCAGTACTTC. The whole variable domain, filled in from reference TRBV18 and TRBJ2-5, reads NAGVMQNPRHLVRRRGQEARLRCSPMKGHSHVYWYRQLPEEGLKFMVYLQKENIIDESGMPKERFSAEFPKEGPSILRIQQVVRGDSAAYFCASSPPQGGETQYFGPGTRLLVL.